This is a list of T cell receptor beta chains from one sample in a study of blood T cell repertoires in COVID-19. Clones were sequenced by immunoSEQ multiplex PCR, and TCRdb holds only the in-frame ones, with some missing. The sample holds 45,000 or so clones, roughly 90% seen once. The sample taken for sequencing was peripheral blood. These receptors all stem from a human donor in a cohort sampled during active COVID-19. Both conserved end residues are part of each CDR3. Each record gives: J gene, V gene, D gene, CDR3 DNA, CDR3 protein. The D gene is left open where the match is weak.

J gene: TRBJ1-2
V gene: TRBV12-3/TRBV12-4
D gene: -
CDR3 DNA: TGTGCCAGCAGCTCGGACTATGGCTACACCTTC
CDR3 protein: CASSSDYGYTF

J gene: TRBJ2-3
V gene: TRBV5-4
D gene: TRBD2
CDR3 DNA: TGTGCCAGCACCCCGAAAGGAAGCGGGGGTGTCATCTTCACAGATACGCAGTATTTT
CDR3 protein: CASTPKGSGGVIFTDTQYF

J gene: TRBJ2-5
V gene: TRBV10-1
D gene: -
CDR3 DNA: TGCGCCAGCAGTGAGTCGCGGTCAGGGGGGGAGACCCAGTACTTC
CDR3 protein: CASSESRSGGETQYF

J gene: TRBJ2-5
V gene: TRBV19
D gene: TRBD1
CDR3 DNA: TGTGCCAGTAGTGGAACAGGGGGCCAGCAGACCCAGTACTTC
CDR3 protein: CASSGTGGQQTQYF

J gene: TRBJ1-1
V gene: TRBV18
D gene: -
CDR3 DNA: TGTGCCAGCTCACCACCCGTATCGAACTTTGATGAAGCTTTCTTT
CDR3 protein: CASSPPVSNFDEAFF

J gene: TRBJ2-2
V gene: TRBV5-1
D gene: -
CDR3 DNA: TGCGCCAGCAGCTCTTACATTCAGGGGAAGGACACCGGGGAGCTGTTTTTT
CDR3 protein: CASSSYIQGKDTGELFF

J gene: TRBJ1-1
V gene: TRBV7-3
D gene: -
CDR3 DNA: TGTGCCACCTCAAGGGGGGGTTCGTCTGAAGCTTTCTTT
CDR3 protein: CATSRGGSSEAFF

J gene: TRBJ1-2
V gene: TRBV25-1
D gene: -
CDR3 DNA: TGTGCCAGCAGTGGGGCCAGGGAGGTCTATGGCTACACCTTC
CDR3 protein: CASSGAREVYGYTF

J gene: TRBJ2-1
V gene: TRBV19
D gene: TRBD2
CDR3 DNA: TGTGCCAGTAGTCTCGGGGTAGCGGGGGCCTCCTACAATGAGCAGTTCTTC
CDR3 protein: CASSLGVAGASYNEQFF

J gene: TRBJ2-5
V gene: TRBV4-1
D gene: -
CDR3 DNA: TGCGCCAGCAGCCCTAAGCGTGGGGCAGGTGGGGAGACCCAGTACTTC
CDR3 protein: CASSPKRGAGGETQYF

J gene: TRBJ2-4
V gene: TRBV2
D gene: -
CDR3 DNA: TGTGCCAGCAGCGAGGGGGACCCTCTAAACATTCAGTACTTC
CDR3 protein: CASSEGDPLNIQYF

J gene: TRBJ2-5
V gene: TRBV10-2
D gene: -
CDR3 DNA: TGCGCCAGCAGTGAGTCGACCGTGGGCCTGGGGACCCAGTACTTC
CDR3 protein: CASSESTVGLGTQYF

J gene: TRBJ2-2
V gene: TRBV18
D gene: -
CDR3 DNA: TGTGCCAGCTCGAGAGAGTCCGGGGAGCTGTTTTTT
CDR3 protein: CASSRESGELFF

J gene: TRBJ2-5
V gene: TRBV5-1
D gene: TRBD1
CDR3 DNA: TGCGCCAGCAGCTCGCGACAGGGGGCGGGGGAGACCCAGTACTTC
CDR3 protein: CASSSRQGAGETQYF